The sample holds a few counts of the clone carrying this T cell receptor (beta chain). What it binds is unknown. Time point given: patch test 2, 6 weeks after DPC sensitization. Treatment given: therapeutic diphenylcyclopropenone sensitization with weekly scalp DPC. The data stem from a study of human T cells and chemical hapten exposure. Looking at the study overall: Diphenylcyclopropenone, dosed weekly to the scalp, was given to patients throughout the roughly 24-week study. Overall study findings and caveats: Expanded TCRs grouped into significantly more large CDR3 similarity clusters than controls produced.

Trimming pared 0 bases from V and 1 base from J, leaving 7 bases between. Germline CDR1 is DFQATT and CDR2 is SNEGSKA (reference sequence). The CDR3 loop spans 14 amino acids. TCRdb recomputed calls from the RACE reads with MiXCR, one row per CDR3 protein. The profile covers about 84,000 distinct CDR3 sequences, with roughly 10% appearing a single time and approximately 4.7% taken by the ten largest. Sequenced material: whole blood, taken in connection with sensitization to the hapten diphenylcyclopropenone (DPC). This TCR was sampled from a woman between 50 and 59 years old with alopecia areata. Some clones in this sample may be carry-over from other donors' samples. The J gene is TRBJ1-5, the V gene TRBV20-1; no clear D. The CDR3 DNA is TGCAGTGCTAGAGACACCAAGAGCAATCAGCCCCAGCATTTT. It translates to CSARDTKSNQPQHF.